This T cell receptor beta chain comes out of a study of blood T cell repertoires in COVID-19. Study information: From T cells, B-cell-depleted T cells, or PBMCs came the material, which was cDNA or gDNA.

Profiling relied on immunoSEQ multiplex PCR, and the TCRdb table lists in-frame clones only, not all of them. The table lists approximately 79,000 clones, around 88% of them singletons. This CDR3 comprises 15 residues. Between the trimmed V and J ends, which lost 0 bases and 4 bases, there was a span of 13 bases. Germline V gene lookup returns CDR1 SGDLS and CDR2 YYNGEE. This clonotype originated in a man in his sixties with acute or convalescent COVID-19. The chain uses TRBV9 and TRBJ1-1; perhaps TRBD1 as D (5 bases). The sequenced material came from peripheral blood. As DNA, the CDR3 is TGTGCCAGCAGCGTAGCTCCAGGGTGGAGCACTGAAGCTTTCTTT. This encodes CASSVAPGWSTEAFF.